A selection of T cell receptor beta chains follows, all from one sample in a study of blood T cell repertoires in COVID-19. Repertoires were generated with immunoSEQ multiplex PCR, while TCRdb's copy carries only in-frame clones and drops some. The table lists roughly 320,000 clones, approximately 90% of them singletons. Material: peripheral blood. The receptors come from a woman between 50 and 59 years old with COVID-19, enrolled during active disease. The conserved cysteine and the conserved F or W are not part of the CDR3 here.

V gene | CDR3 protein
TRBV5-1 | ASSPQSTGGGNTIY
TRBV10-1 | ASSEWGQGLYNEQF
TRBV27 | ASSPRLAGYEQY
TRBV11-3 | ASSPLVGGAEAF
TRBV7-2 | ASTWDSSNTGELF
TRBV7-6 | ASSLAGLAMIEQF
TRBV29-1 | SVGLSGTEAF
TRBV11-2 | ASSPRTGGAYNEQF
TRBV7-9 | ASSPRQGARGGYT
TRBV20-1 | SALKGETQY
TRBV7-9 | ASSFLAGGFRTPADTQY
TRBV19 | ASSIGSSNEQF
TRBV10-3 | ARAGWPSNQPQH
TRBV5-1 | ASSLALRDSPKNEQY
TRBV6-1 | ASSEGHRPQH
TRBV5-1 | ASSPTSRVTYEQY
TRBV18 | ASSPQGEAGRNSGANVLT